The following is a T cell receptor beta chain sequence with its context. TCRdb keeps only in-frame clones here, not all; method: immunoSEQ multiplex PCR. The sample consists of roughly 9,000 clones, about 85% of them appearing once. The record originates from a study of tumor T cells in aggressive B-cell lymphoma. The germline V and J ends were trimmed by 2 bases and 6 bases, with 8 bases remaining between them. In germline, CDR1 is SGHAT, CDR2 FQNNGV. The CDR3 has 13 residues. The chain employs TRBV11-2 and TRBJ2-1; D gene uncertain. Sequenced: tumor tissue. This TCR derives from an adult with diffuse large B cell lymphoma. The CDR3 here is CASSLSSVNEQFF. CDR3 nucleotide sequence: TGTGCCAGCAGCTTATCATCAGTCAATGAGCAGTTCTTC. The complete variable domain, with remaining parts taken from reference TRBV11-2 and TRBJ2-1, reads EAGVAQSPRYKIIEKRQSVAFWCNPISGHATLYWYQQILGQGPKLLIQFQNNGVVDDSQLPKDRFSAERLKGVDSTLKIQPAKLEDSAVYLCASSLSSVNEQFFGPGTRLTVL.